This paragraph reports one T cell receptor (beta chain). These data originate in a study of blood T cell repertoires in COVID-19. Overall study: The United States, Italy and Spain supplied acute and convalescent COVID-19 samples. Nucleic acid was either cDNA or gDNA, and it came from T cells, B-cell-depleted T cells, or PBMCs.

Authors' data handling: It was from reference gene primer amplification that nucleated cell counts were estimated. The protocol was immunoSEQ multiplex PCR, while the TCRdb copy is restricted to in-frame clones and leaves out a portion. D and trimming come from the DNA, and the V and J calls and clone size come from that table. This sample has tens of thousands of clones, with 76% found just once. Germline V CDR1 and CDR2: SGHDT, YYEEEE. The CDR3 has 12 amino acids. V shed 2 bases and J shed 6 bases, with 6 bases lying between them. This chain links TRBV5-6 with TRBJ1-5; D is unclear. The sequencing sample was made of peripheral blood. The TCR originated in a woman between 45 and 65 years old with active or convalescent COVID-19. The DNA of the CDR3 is TGTGCCAGCAGCTTAAGCGGTCAGCCCCAGCATTTT. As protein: CASSLSGQPQHF.